The clone carrying this T cell receptor beta chain was detected a few times. The antigen is undetermined. This record comes from a study of neoadjuvant anti-PD-1 for oral cavity cancer. As to time point: after neoadjuvant nivolumab, at surgical resection. Patients were newly diagnosed with stage II-IVA oral cavity squamous cell carcinoma without prior systemic or radiation treatment. Blood libraries mostly used approximately 450 ng genomic DNA, six replicates each. TCRdb's copy holds only in-frame clones and misses some; the assay was immunoSEQ multiplex PCR. The repertoire has about 7,800 clones, 65% to 70% of them found once; the top ten carry 3% to 3.5%. The germline CDR1 and CDR2 sequences are SQVTM and ANQGSEA. V dropped 4 bases and J dropped 6 bases, with 10 bases sitting between them. The CDR3 consists of 12 residues. General study findings and limits: Higher pretreatment blood Treg/Th17 ratios correlated with higher pretreatment blood and lower post-treatment tumor TCRbeta clonality.

V gene TRBV29-1 combines with J gene TRBJ2-1, with D hard to call. The sample consisted of PBMCs, taken after nivolumab (anti-PD-1) treatment. This sequence originates from a person aged 35 to 85 with oral cavity squamous cell carcinoma. The CDR3 sequence: CSVGVSPNEQFF. The CDR3 DNA is TGCAGCGTTGGTGTCAGTCCCAATGAGCAGTTCTTC.